This TCR beta chain was found in a study of shared T cell receptors in the human thymus (dated by TCRdb to the early 2020s). Some background on the complete study: The study examined how self-reactive, shared T-cell receptor alpha chains are generated in the human thymus.

Receptors were amplified or captured by the immunoSEQ multiplex PCR assay. The table was pulled from immuneACCESS by TCRdb, which kept in-frame rearrangements only. Such tables lose some clones; where checked, under half of the loss comes from unresolved V genes, and the rest has no known cause. For this sample there are 650,000 to 950,000 clones; 70% to 90% appear just once. The ten largest make up approximately 0.01% of the sample. As concerns this clone: Its recognized antigen is unknown. The record has no base qualities; no much larger clone is one base away.

From its cysteine to its phenylalanine, the CDR3 spans 12 amino acids. Kept here is only the CDR3 DNA, which spans 36 bases and is read in frame from base 1. Reading the germline V gene (reference sequence) gives CDR1 LNHDA and CDR2 SQIVND. Between the V and J ends, shortened by 4 bases and 8 bases respectively, the junction contains 8 bases. In addition, the sample was reused for a study of human thymus T cells. The second publication reports: Immunologically healthy infants undergoing open corrective cardiac surgery for congenital heart defects in Finland were used as donors. Thymus tissue was collected as surgical resects that were removed during corrective cardiac surgery. Both the thymic and the peripheral blood repertoires appeared to show biased V and J gene segment usage. The related research reported highly overlapping thymic TCR repertoires among unrelated individuals. TCR alpha and beta repertoires from seven to nine infant thymus samples and a few related peripheral blood samples were characterized in the study. The infant donors were about 7 to 244 days old, and the cohort included over five males and two females. After being mechanically released from the tissue, thymocytes were kept at -70 degrees C in pellets of about 8.5-32 million cells. A QIAsymphony instrument was used to extract genomic DNA from frozen cell pellets. Using the immunoSEQ multiplex PCR assay, the TCRB and TCRAD loci were amplified from a standardized quantity of quality-controlled genomic DNA. The V(D)J region was spanned by amplicons of a length sufficient to cover the CDR3 and to identify V and J genes. The commercial immunoSEQ service was used to sequence amplicons on an Illumina platform. Corrections for primer bias and sequencing errors followed previously described methods, while TCRAD and TCRB definitions were based on the IMGT database. The repertoires were analysed using immunoSEQ Analyzer 3.0 and VDJTools for basic statistics, V/J segment usage, diversity estimates, rarefaction and pairwise overlap. Chao1, ChaoE, Efron-Thisted, Shannon and inverse Simpson indices were used to estimate diversity, which was also estimated on datasets down-sampled to the smallest sample. Repertoire overlap was determined by strict matching of CDR3 nucleotide sequence, V gene and J gene, and Jaccard-based multidimensional scaling clustering was applied. Thymus samples yielded on average roughly 840,000 unique TCRB clonotypes, compared with 70,000 to 85,000 from blood samples.

The source material was thymocytes. The TCR originated in a girl under three years old with a congenital heart defect. Donor details come from another sample of the same person, matched by shared clones. The chain was built from TRBV19 and TRBJ1-4, and perhaps TRBD1 as D gene, on 6 matching bases. The sequence in DNA is TGTGCCAGTAGTAACAGGGACGAAAAACTGTTTTTT. This encodes CASSNRDEKLFF.